The T cell receptor beta chain described here comes from a study of cytomegalovirus exposure and HLA in healthy donors. The study's findings and limits: Despite most TCR sequences being rare, some public TCRs occurred in many donors. Over 150 TCR beta chains were listed as cytomegalovirus-associated. In vitro confirmation showed three CMV-associated chains to be CMV antigen specific.

The data were produced by immunoSEQ multiplex PCR, yet TCRdb's version contains in-frame clones alone and is incomplete. The table shows about 160,000 clones, with 90% to 97% occurring only once. On this clone itself: Its antigen is as yet unknown.

The CDR3 runs to 13 residues. The germline gives CDR1 GTSNPN, CDR2 SVGIG (reference sequence). V lost 4 bases and J lost 7; bases outside the gene matches: 6. The donors formed part of the roughly 120-subject validation cohort, distinct from the roughly 730-subject first cohort. The sequence was obtained from a woman younger than 30 in good health and CMV-seronegative. The rearrangement joins TRBV30 to TRBJ2-1; 8 positions agree with TRBD2. The specimen was PBMCs. CDR3 in amino acids: CAWTGGPGNEQFF. In DNA form, the CDR3 reads TGTGCCTGGACGGGGGGGCCTGGAAATGAGCAGTTCTTC.